The rows below give T cell receptor beta chains drawn from one sample of a study of cytomegalovirus exposure and HLA in healthy donors. Profiled with immunoSEQ multiplex PCR; TCRdb holds only in-frame clones, not every one. The sample includes about 200,000 clones, more than 75% of them seen just once. Sequencing was carried out using PBMCs. These receptors all stem from a woman in her forties in good health and CMV-seronegative. CDR3s leave out the opening cysteine and the closing phenylalanine or tryptophan.

j_gene: TRBJ1-5; v_gene: TRBV30; CDR3aa: AWSVGTGVNQPQH
j_gene: TRBJ2-5; v_gene: TRBV11-2; CDR3aa: ASSLRTIGSQETQY
j_gene: TRBJ2-3; v_gene: TRBV9; CDR3aa: ASSVVGEVSTDTQY
j_gene: TRBJ2-7; v_gene: TRBV4-1; CDR3aa: ASSQTGTSVFYEQY
j_gene: TRBJ1-4; v_gene: TRBV15; CDR3aa: ATSRFLEGLREKLF
j_gene: TRBJ2-6; v_gene: TRBV27; CDR3aa: ASRTSGANVLT
j_gene: TRBJ2-1; v_gene: TRBV27; CDR3aa: ASRLALYNEQF
j_gene: TRBJ2-7; v_gene: TRBV10-2; CDR3aa: ASSYKQESYEQY
j_gene: TRBJ1-1; v_gene: TRBV29-1; CDR3aa: SVEDGHPRMNTEAF
j_gene: TRBJ2-1; v_gene: TRBV30; CDR3aa: AWARTSGRNEQF
j_gene: TRBJ1-5; v_gene: TRBV7-2; CDR3aa: ASSLGGRASNQPQH
j_gene: TRBJ2-1; v_gene: TRBV19; CDR3aa: ASSIVSRSPNNEQF
j_gene: TRBJ1-1; v_gene: TRBV10-3; CDR3aa: AISEEWARTEAF
j_gene: TRBJ1-4; v_gene: TRBV7-2; CDR3aa: ASSFGRGNEKLF
j_gene: TRBJ2-2; v_gene: TRBV4-1; CDR3aa: ASSLMGQPNTGELF
j_gene: TRBJ2-3; v_gene: TRBV15; CDR3aa: ATSRILGTQY
j_gene: TRBJ2-5; v_gene: TRBV27; CDR3aa: ASSLYFGGMQTQY
j_gene: TRBJ1-2; v_gene: TRBV28; CDR3aa: ASSPTGAYGYT
j_gene: NA; v_gene: TRBV10-1; CDR3aa: ASSENPLLAGPGEGEQY
j_gene: TRBJ1-1; v_gene: TRBV19; CDR3aa: ASSIRAGPEAF
j_gene: TRBJ2-7; v_gene: TRBV7-8; CDR3aa: ASSSLGQSSYEQY
j_gene: TRBJ2-7; v_gene: TRBV5-6; CDR3aa: ASSLVGGKEQY
j_gene: TRBJ1-1; v_gene: TRBV7-9; CDR3aa: ASSLEAINTEAF
j_gene: TRBJ2-7; v_gene: TRBV5-4; CDR3aa: ASSRGQREGLEQY
j_gene: TRBJ2-1; v_gene: TRBV5-1; CDR3aa: ASSFGLGDYRSYNEQF
j_gene: TRBJ2-1; v_gene: TRBV6-4; CDR3aa: ASSDSRDRVVFNEQF
j_gene: TRBJ1-5; v_gene: TRBV29-1; CDR3aa: SVGFGGGQPQH
j_gene: TRBJ2-7; v_gene: TRBV20-1; CDR3aa: SAFLGLVRY
j_gene: TRBJ1-3; v_gene: TRBV9; CDR3aa: ASSAHGGVTGSGNTIY
j_gene: TRBJ1-1; v_gene: TRBV7-8; CDR3aa: ASTKSSRNALIYTEAF
j_gene: TRBJ2-5; v_gene: TRBV27; CDR3aa: ASSSQNGGETQY
j_gene: TRBJ2-1; v_gene: TRBV10-1; CDR3aa: ASSPGTAQAINEQF
j_gene: NA; v_gene: TRBV30; CDR3aa: AWSVGNYEQY
j_gene: TRBJ2-7; v_gene: TRBV7-9; CDR3aa: ASSLDRTGNEY
j_gene: TRBJ2-7; v_gene: TRBV4-1; CDR3aa: ASSLGESYEQY
j_gene: TRBJ2-1; v_gene: TRBV7-6; CDR3aa: ASSRPGQVYNEQF
j_gene: TRBJ1-2; v_gene: TRBV6-5; CDR3aa: ASSLTGTGNYGYT
j_gene: TRBJ2-2; v_gene: TRBV7-9; CDR3aa: SSSLVQTVSGELF
j_gene: TRBJ2-2; v_gene: TRBV2; CDR3aa: ASNEREKQELF
j_gene: TRBJ1-4; v_gene: TRBV2; CDR3aa: ASRPPVIDEKLF
j_gene: TRBJ2-1; v_gene: TRBV30; CDR3aa: AWSGGSTSYNEQF
j_gene: TRBJ1-1; v_gene: TRBV18; CDR3aa: ASSITIRTGGNEAF
j_gene: TRBJ1-5; v_gene: TRBV30; CDR3aa: AWRAGTGGVQPQH
j_gene: TRBJ2-7; v_gene: TRBV27; CDR3aa: ASSFPGFEQY
j_gene: NA; v_gene: TRBV5-1; CDR3aa: ASSPDPGTSYEQY
j_gene: TRBJ2-2; v_gene: TRBV2; CDR3aa: ASSEYSASGSTGELF
j_gene: TRBJ1-5; v_gene: TRBV6-5; CDR3aa: ASSNRGGLNQPQH
j_gene: TRBJ1-2; v_gene: TRBV30; CDR3aa: ARGQGAGGYT
j_gene: TRBJ2-1; v_gene: TRBV5-1; CDR3aa: ASSLSGLSSYNEQF
j_gene: TRBJ2-1; v_gene: TRBV19; CDR3aa: ASSIGSGLGNEQF
j_gene: TRBJ2-1; v_gene: TRBV19; CDR3aa: ATGTSVYNEQF
j_gene: TRBJ1-2; v_gene: TRBV28; CDR3aa: ASSSPDSNLGGYT
j_gene: TRBJ1-2; v_gene: TRBV2; CDR3aa: ASSAPDGGADGYT
j_gene: TRBJ1-2; v_gene: TRBV6-1; CDR3aa: ASSGSRDSMNYGYT
j_gene: TRBJ2-7; v_gene: TRBV6-5; CDR3aa: ASSYSAQYEQY
j_gene: TRBJ1-1; v_gene: TRBV27; CDR3aa: ASSLRGGETEAF
j_gene: TRBJ2-7; v_gene: TRBV28; CDR3aa: ASSLLGGFSYEQY